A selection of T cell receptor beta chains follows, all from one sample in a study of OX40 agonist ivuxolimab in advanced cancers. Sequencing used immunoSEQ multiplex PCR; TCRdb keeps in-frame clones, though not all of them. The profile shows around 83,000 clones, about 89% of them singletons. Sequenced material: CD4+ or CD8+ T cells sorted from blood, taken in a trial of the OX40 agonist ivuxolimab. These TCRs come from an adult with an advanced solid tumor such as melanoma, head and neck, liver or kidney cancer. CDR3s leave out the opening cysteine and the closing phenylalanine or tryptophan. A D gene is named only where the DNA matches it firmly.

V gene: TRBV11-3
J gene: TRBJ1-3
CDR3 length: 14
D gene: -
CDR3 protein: ASSPIPGGGGNTIY

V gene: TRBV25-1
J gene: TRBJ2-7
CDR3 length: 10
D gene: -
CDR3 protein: ASTGAAYEQY

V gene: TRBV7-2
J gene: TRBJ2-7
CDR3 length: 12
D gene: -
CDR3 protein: ASSPFGLNYEQY

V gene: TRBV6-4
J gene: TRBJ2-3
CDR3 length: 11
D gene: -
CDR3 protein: ASSERNTDTQY

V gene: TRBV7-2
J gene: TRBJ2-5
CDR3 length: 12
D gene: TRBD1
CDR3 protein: ASSRGQGGETQY

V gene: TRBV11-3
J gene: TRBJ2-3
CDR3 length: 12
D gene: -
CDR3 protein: ASSLKRGANTQY

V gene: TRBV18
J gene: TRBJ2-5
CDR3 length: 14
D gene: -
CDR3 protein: ASSPPLGSGQETQY

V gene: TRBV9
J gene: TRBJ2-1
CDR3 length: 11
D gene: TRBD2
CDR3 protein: ASSVRPSGEQF

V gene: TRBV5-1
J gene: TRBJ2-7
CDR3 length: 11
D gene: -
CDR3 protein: ASSLRRDYEQY

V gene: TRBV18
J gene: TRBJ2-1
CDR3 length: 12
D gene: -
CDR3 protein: ASSPQQGGHEQF

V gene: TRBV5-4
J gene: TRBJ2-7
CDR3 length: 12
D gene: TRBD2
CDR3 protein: ASSPGGASYEQY

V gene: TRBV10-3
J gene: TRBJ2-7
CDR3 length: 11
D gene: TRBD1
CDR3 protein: AIRAGTEYEQY

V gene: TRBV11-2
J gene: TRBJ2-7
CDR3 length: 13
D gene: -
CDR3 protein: ASSPGLRSSYEQY

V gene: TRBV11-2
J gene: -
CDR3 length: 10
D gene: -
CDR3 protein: ATKQEAYEQY

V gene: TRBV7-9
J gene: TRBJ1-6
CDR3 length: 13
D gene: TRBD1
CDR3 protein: ASSLAGRGDSPLH

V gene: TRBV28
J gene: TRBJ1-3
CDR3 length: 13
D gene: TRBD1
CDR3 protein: ATQLEGARGNTIY

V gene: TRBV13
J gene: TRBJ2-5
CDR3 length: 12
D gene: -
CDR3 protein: ASSFFASKETQY

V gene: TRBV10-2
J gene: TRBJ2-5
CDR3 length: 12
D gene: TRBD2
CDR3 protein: ASRQPGGRETQY

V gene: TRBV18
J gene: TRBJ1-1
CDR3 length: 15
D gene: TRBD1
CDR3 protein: ASSQTNPGQRNTEAF

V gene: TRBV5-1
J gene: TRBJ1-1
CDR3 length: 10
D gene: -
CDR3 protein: ASSGSGPDAF

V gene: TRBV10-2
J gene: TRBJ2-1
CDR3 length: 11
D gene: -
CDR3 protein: ASTVQSRGEQF

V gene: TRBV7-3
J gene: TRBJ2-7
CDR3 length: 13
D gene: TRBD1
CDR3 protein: ASSLTGTGTYEQY

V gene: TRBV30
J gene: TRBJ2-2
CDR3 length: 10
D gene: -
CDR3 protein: AWAHRTGELF

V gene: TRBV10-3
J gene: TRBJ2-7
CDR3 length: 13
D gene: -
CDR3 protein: AINYGGPRSYEQY

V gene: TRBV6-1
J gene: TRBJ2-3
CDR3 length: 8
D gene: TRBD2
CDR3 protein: ASRLAELY

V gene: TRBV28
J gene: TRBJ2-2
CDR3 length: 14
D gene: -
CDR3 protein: ASSPHGTSNTGELF

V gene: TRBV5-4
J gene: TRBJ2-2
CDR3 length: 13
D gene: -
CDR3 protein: ASSLGGLNTGELF

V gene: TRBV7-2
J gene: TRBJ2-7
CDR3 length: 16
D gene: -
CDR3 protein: ASSLDFRFNEKPYEQY

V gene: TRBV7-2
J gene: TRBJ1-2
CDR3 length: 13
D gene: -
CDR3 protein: ASSLVNSGREGYT

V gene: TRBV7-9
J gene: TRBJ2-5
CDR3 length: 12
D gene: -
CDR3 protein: ASKTGTQQETQY

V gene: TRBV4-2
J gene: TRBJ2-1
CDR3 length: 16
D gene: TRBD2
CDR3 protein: ASSQEISGGWSYNEQF

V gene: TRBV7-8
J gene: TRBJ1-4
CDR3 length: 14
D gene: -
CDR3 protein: ASSVTGTSTNEKLF

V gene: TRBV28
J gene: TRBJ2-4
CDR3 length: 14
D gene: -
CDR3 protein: ASSLSGILAKNIQY

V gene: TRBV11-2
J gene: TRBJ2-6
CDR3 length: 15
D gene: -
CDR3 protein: ASSFRQPLSGANVLT

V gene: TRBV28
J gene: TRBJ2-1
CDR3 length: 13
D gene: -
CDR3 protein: ASSPNQQPYNEQF

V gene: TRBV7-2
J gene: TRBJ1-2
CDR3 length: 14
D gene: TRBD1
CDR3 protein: ASSFDDRGLIDGYT

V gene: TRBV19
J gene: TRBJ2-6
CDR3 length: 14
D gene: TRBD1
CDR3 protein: ASSIQTGVGANVLT

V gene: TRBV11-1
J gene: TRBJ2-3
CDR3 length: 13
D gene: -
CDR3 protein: ASSVRLGGVDTQY

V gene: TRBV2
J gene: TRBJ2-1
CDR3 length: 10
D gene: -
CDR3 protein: ASREEGRGQF

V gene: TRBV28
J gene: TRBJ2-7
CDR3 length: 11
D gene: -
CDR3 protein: ASSLSGPYEQY

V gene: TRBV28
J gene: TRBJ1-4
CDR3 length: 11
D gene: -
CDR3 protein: ASRSTGGEKLF

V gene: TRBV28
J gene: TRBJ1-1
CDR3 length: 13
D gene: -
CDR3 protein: ASSLQGRRDTEAF

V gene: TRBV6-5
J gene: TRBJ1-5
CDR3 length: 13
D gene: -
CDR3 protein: ASSYRGRPREPQH

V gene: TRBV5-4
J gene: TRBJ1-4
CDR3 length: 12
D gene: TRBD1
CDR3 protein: ASSSDRGYEKLF

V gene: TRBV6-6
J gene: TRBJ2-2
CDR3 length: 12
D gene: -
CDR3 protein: ASSYRDQGGELF

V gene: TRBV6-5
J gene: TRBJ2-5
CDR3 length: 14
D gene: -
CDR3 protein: ASSYSMWTVQETQY

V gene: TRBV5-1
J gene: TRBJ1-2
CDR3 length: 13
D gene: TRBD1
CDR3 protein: ASSLGTGTNYGYT

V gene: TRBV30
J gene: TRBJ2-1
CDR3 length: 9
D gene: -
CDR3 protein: AWSVIGEQF